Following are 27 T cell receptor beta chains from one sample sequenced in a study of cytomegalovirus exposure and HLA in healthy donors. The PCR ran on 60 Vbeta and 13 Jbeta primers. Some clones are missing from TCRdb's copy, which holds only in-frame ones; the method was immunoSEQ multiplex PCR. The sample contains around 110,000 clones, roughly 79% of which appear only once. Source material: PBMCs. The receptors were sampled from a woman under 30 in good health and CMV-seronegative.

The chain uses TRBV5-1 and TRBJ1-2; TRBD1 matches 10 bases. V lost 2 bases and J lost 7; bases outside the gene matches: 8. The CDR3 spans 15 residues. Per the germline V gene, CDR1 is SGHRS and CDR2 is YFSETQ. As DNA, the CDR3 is TGCGCCAGCAGCTTAGTGACAGGGGGCGCGGTTGGCTACACCTTC. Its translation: CASSLVTGGAVGYTF.

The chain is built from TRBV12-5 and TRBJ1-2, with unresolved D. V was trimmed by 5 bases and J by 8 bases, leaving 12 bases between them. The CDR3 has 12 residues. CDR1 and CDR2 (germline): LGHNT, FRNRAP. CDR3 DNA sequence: TGTGCTAGTGGTCCCCCGGGTGGGGGCTACACCTTC. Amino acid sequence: CASGPPGGGYTF.

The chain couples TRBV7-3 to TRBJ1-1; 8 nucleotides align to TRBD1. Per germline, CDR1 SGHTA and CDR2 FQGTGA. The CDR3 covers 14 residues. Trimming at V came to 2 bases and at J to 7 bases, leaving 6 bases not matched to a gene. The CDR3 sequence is CASSLLGQGGEAFF. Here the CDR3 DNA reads TGTGCCAGCAGCTTACTAGGACAGGGCGGTGAAGCTTTCTTT.

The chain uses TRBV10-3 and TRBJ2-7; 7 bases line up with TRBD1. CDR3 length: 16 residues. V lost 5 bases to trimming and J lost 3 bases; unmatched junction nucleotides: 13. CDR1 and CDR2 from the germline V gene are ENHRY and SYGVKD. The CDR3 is CAISSHRQGEYYEQYF. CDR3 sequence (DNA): TGTGCCATCAGTTCTCATCGACAGGGCGAATACTACGAGCAGTACTTC.

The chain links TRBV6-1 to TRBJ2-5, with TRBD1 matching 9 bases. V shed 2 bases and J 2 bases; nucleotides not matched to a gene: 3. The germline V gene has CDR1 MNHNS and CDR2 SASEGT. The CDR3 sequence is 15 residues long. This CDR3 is CASSEWGQGQETQYF. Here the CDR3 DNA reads TGTGCCAGCAGTGAATGGGGACAGGGTCAAGAGACCCAGTACTTC.

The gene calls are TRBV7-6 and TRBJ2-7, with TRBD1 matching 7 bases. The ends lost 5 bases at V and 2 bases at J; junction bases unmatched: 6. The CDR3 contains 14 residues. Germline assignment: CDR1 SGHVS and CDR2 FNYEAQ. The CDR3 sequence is CASSPGTVTYEQYF. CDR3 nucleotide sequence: TGTGCCAGCAGCCCCGGGACAGTTACCTACGAGCAGTACTTC.

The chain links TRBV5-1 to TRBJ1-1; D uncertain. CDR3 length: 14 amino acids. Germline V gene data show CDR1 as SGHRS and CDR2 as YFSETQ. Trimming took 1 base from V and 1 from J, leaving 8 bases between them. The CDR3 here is CASSLLVGNTEAFF. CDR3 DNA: TGCGCCAGCAGCTTGCTAGTCGGGAACACTGAAGCTTTCTTT. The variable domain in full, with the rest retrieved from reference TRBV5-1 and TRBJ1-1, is KAGVTQTPRYLIKTRGQQVTLSCSPISGHRSVSWYQQTPGQGLQFLFEYFSETQRNKGNFPGRFSGRQFSNSRSEMNVSTLELGDSALYLCASSLLVGNTEAFFGQGTRLTVV.

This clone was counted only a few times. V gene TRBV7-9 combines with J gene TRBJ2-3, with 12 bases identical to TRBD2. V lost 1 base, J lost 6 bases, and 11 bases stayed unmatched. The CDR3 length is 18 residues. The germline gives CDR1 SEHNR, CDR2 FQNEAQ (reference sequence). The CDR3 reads CASSLVGSSGGAEDTQYF. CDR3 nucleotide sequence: TGTGCCAGCAGCTTAGTGGGGTCTAGCGGGGGGGCAGAGGATACGCAGTATTTT.

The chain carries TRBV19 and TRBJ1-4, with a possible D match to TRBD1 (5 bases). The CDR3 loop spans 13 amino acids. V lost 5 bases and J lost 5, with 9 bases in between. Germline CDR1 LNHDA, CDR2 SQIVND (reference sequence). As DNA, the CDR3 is TGTGCCAGTAGTCTCCGGGGGAATGAAAAACTGTTTTTT. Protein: CASSLRGNEKLFF. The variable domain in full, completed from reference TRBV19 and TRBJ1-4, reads DGGITQSPKYLFRKEGQNVTLSCEQNLNHDAMYWYRQDPGQGLRLIYYSQIVNDFQKGDIAEGYSVSREKKESFPLTVTSAQKNPTAFYLCASSLRGNEKLFFGSGTQLSVL.

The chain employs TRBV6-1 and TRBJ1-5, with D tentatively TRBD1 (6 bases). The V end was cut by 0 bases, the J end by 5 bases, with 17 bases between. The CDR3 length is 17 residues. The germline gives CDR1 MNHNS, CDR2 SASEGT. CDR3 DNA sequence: TGTGCCAGCAGTGAAGCGGCCAACAGGGACGTTTATCAGCCCCAGCATTTT. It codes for CASSEAANRDVYQPQHF.

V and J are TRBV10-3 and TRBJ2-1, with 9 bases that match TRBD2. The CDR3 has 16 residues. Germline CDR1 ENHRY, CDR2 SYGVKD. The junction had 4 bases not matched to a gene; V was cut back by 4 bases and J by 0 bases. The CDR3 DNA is TGTGCCATCAGTGGGACTAGCGCCGACTCCTACAATGAGCAGTTCTTC. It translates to CAISGTSADSYNEQFF.

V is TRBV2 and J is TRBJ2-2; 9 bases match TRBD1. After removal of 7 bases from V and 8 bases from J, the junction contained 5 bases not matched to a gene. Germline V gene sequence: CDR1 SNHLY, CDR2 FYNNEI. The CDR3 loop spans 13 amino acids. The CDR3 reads CASNGQGTGELFF. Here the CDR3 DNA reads TGTGCCAGCAACGGACAGGGGACTGGGGAGCTGTTTTTT.

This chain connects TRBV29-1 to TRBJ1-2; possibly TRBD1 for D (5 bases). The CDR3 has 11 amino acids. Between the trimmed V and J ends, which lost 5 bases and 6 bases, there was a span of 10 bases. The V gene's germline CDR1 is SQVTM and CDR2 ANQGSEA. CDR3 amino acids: CSVRGGDGYTF. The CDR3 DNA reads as TGCAGCGTTCGCGGGGGGGATGGCTACACCTTC.

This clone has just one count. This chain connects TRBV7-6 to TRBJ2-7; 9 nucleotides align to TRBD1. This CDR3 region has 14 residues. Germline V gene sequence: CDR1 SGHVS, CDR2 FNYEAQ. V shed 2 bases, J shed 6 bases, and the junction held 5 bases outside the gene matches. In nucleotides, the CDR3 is TGTGCCAGCAGCTTATCCGGGACAGGGCTCGAGCAGTACTTC. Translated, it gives CASSLSGTGLEQYF.

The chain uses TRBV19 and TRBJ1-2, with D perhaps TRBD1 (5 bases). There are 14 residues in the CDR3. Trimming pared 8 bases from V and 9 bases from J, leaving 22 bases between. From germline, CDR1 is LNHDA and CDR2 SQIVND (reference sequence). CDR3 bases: TGTGCCAGTTATGGGGCTTCTCCACGTTATAGCTACACCTTC. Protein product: CASYGASPRYSYTF.

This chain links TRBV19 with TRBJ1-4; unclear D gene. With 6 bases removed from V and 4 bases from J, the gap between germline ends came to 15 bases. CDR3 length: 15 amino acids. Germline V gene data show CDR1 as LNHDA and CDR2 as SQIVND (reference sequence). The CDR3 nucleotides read TGTGCCAGTAGAACCCTTACGAGCGATAATGAAAAACTGTTTTTT. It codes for CASRTLTSDNEKLFF.

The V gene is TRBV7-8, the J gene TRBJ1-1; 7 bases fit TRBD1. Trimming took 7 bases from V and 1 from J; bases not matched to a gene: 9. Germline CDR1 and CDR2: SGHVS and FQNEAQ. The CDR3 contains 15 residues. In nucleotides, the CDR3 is TGTGCCAGCACCGACCTAGGACAGGCGAACACTGAAGCTTTCTTT. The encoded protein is CASTDLGQANTEAFF.

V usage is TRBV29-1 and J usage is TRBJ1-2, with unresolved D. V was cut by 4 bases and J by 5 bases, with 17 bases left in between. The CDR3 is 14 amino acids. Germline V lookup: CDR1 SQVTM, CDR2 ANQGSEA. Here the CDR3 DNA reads TGCAGCGTTGTCCTTATACCCGGAGAGTATGGCTACACCTTC. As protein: CSVVLIPGEYGYTF.

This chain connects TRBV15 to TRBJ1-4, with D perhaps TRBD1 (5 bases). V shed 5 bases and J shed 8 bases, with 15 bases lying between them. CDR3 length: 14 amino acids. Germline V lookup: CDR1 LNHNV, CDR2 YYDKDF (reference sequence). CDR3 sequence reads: CATSGGGGGEKLFF. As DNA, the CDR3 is TGTGCCACCAGCGGCGGGGGGGGTGGAGAAAAACTGTTTTTT. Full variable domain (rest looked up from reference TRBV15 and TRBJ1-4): DAMVIQNPRYQVTQFGKPVTLSCSQTLNHNVMYWYQQKSSQAPKLLFHYYDKDFNNEADTPDNFQSRRPNTSFCFLDIRSPGLGDTAMYLCATSGGGGGEKLFFGSGTQLSVL.

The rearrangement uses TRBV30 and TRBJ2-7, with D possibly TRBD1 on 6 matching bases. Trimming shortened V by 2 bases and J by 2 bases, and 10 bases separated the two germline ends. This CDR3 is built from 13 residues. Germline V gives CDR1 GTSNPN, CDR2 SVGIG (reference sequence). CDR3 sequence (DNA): TGTGCCTGGAGTACCGGGGACACCTACGAGCAGTACTTC. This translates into CAWSTGDTYEQYF.

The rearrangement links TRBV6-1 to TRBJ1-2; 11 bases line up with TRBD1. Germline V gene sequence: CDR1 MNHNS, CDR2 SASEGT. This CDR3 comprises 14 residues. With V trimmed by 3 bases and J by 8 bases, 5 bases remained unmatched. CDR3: CASSEVGTGGGYTF. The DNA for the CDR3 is TGTGCCAGCAGTGAGGTGGGGACAGGGGGAGGCTACACCTTC.

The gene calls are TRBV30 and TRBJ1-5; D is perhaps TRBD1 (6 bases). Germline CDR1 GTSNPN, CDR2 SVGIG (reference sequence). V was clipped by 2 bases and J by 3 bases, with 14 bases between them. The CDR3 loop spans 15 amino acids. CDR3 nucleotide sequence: TGTGCCTGGAGTCCTTTTACAGGGTACAATCAGCCCCAGCATTTT. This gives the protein CAWSPFTGYNQPQHF.

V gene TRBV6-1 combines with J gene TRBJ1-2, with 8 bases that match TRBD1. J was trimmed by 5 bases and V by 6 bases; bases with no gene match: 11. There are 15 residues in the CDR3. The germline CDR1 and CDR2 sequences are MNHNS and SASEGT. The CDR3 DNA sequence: TGTGCCAGCAGGGAGACCATTACAGGGGGATATGGCTACACCTTC. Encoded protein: CASRETITGGYGYTF.

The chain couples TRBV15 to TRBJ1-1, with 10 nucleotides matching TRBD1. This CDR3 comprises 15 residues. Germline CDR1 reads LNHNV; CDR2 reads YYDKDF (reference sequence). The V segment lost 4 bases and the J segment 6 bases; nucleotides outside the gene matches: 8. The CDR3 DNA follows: TGTGCCACCAGCACAGCCGGACAGGGGGACGCTGAAGCTTTCTTT. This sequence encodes CATSTAGQGDAEAFF.

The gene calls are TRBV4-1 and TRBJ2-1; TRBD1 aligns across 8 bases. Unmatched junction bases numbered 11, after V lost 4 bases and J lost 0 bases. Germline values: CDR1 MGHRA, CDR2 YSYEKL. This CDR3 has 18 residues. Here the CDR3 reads CASSLQGDLPYSYNEQFF. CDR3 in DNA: TGCGCCAGCAGCCTACAGGGGGACCTGCCCTACTCCTACAATGAGCAGTTCTTC.

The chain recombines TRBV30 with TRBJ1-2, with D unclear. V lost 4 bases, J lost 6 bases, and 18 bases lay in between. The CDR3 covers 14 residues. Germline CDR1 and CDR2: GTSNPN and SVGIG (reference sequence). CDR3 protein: CAWKKGGEKNGYTF. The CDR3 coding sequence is TGTGCCTGGAAAAAGGGAGGTGAAAAGAATGGCTACACCTTC. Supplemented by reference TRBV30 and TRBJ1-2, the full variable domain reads SQTIHQWPATLVQPVGSPLSLECTVEGTSNPNLYWYRQAAGRGLQLLFYSVGIGQISSEVPQNLSASRPQDRQFILSSKKLLLSDSGFYLCAWKKGGEKNGYTFGSGTRLTVV.

The CDR3 region has the DNA TGTGCCAGCAGTCCCCGCGGACAGAGCAATGAAGCTTTCTTT. This encodes CASSPRGQSNEAFF. The chain couples TRBV27 to TRBJ1-1; D might be TRBD1 (6 bases). Germline assignment: CDR1 MNHEY and CDR2 SMNVEV (reference sequence). The CDR3 is 14 amino acids. Trimming took 5 bases from V and 7 from J, leaving 17 bases between them.